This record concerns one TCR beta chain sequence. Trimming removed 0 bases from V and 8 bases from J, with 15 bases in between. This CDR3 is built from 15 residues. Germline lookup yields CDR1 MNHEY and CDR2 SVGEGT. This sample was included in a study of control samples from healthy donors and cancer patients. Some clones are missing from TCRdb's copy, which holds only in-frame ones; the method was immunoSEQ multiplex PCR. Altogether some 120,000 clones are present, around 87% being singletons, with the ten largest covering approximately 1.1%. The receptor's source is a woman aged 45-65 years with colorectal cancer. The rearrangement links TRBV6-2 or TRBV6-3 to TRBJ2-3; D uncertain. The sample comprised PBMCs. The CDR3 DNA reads TGTGCCAGCAGTTACTCGATAAATCCCGCCAGTACGCAGTATTTT. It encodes CASSYSINPASTQYF.